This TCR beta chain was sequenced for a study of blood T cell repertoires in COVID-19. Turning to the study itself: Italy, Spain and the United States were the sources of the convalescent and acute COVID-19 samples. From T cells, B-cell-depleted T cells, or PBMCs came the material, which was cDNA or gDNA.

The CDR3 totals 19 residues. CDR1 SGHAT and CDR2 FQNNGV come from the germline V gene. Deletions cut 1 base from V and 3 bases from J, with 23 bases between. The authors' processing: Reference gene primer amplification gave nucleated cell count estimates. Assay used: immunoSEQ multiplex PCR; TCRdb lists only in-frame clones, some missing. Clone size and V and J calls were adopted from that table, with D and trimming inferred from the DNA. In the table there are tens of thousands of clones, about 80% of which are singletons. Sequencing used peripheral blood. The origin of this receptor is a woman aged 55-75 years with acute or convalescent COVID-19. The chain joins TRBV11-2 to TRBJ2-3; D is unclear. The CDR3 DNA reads TGTGCCAGCAGCTTAGTCCGCGGCCAAATATCGGATAAAACAGATACGCAGTATTTT. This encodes CASSLVRGQISDKTDTQYF.